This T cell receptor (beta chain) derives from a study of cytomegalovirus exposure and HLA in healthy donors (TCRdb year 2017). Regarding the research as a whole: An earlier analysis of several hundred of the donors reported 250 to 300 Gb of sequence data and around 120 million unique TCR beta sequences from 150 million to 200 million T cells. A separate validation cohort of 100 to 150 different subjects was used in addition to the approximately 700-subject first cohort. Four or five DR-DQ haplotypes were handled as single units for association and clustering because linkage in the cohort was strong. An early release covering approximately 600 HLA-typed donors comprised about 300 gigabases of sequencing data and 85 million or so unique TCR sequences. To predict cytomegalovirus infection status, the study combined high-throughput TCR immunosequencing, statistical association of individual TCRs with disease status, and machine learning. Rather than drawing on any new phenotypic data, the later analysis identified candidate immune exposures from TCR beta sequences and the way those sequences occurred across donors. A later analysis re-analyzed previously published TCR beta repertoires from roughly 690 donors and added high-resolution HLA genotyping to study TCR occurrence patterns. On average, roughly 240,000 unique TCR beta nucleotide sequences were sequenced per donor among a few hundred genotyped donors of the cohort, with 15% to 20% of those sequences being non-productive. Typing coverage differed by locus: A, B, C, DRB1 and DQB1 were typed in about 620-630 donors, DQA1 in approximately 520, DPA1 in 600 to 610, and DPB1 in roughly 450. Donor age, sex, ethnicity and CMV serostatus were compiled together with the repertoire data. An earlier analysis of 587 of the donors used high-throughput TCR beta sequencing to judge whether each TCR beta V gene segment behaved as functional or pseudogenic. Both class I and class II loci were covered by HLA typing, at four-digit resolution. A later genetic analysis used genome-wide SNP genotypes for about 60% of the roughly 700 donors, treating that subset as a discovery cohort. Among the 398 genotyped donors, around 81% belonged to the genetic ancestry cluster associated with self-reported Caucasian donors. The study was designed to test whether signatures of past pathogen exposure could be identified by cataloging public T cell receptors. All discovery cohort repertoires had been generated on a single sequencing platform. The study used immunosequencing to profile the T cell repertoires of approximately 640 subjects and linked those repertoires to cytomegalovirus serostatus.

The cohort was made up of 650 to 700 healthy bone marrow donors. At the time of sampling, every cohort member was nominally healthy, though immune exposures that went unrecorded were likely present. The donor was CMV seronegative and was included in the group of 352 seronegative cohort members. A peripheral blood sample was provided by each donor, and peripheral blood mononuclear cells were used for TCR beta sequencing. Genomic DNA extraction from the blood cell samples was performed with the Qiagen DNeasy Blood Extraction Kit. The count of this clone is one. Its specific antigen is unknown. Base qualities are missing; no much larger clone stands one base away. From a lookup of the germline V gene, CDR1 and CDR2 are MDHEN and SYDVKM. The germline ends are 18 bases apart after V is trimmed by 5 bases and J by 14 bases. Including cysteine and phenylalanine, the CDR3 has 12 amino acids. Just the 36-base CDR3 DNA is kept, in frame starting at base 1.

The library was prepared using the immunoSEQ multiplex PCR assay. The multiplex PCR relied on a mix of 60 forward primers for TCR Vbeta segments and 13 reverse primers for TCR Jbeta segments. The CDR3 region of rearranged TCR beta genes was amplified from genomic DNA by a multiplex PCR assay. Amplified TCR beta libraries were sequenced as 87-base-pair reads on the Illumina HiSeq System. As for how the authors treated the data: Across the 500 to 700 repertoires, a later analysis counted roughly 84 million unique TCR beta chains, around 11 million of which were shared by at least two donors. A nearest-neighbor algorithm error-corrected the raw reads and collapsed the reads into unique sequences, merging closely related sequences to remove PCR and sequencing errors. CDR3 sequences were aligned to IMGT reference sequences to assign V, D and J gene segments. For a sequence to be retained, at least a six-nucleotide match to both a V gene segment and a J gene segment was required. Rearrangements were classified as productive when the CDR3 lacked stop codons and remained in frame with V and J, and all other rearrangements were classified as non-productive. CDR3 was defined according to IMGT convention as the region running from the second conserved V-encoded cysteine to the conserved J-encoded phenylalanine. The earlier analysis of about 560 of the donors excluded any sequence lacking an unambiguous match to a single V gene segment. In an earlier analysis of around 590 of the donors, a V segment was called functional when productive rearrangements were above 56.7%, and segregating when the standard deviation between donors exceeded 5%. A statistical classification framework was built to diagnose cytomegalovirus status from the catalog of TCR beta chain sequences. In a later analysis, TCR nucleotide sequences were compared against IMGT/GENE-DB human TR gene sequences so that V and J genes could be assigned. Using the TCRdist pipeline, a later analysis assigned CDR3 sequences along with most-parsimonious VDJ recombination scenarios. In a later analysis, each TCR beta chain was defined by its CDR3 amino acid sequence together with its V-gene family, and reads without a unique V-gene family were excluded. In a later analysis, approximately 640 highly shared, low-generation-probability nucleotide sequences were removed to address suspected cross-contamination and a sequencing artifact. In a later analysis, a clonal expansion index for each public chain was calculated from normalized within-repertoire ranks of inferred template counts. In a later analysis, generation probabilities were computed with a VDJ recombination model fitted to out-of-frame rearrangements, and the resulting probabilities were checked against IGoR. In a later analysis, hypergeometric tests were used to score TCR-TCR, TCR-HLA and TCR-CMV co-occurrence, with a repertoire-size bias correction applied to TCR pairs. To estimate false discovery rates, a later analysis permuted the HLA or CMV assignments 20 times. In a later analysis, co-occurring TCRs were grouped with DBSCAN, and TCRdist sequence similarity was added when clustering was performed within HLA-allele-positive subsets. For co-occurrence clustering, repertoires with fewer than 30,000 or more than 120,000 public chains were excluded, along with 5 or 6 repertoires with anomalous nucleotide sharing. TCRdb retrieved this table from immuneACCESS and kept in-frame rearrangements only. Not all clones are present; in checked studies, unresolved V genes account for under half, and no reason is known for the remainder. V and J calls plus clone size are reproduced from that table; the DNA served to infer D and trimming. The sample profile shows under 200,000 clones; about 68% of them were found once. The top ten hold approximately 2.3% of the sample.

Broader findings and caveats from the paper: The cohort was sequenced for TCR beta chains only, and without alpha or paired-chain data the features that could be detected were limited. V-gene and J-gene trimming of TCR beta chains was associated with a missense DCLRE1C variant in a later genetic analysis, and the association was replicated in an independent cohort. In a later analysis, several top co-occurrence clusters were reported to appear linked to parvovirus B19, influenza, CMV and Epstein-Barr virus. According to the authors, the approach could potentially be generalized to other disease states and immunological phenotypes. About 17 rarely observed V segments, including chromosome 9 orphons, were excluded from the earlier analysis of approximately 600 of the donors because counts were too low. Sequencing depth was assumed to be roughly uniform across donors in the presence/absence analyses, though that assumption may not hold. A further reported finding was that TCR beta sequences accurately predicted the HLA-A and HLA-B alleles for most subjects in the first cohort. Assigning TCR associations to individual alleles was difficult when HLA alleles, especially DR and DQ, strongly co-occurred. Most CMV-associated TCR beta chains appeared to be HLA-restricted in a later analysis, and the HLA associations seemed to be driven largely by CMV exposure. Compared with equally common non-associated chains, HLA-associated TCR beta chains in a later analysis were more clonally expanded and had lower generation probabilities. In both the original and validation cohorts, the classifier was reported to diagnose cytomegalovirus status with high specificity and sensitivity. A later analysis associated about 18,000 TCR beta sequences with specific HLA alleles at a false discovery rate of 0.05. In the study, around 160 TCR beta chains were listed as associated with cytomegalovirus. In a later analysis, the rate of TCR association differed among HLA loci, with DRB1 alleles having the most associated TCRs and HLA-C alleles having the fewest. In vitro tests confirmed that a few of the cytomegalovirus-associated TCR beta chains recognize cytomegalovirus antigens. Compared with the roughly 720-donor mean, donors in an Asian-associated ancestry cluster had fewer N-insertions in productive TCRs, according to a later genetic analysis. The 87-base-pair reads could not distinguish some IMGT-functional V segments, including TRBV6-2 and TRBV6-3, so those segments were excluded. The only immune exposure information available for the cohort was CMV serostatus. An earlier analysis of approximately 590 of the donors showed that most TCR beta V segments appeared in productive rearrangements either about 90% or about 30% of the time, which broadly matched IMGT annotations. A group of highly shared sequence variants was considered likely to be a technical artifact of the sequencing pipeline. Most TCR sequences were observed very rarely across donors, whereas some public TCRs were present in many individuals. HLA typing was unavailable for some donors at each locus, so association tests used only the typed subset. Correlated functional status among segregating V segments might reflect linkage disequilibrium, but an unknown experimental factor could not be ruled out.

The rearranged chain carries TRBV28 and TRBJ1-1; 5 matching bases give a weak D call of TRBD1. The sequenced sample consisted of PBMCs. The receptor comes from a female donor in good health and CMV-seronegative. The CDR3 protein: CASSPEGKLGFF. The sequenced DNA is TGTGCCAGCAGTCCGGAGGGGAAGCTGGGATTCTTT.